This T cell receptor (beta chain) was observed in a study of cytomegalovirus exposure and HLA in healthy donors. About the study: About 79% of several hundred genotyped donors fell in the Caucasian-associated ancestry cluster.

Primers included in the PCR were 60 Vbeta and 13 Jbeta primers. TCRdb keeps only in-frame clones here, not all; method: immunoSEQ multiplex PCR. The sample consists of approximately 130,000 clones, 65% to 85% of them appearing once. The CDR3 extends over 17 amino acids. The study's findings and limits: Prior analysis indicated that the majority of TCR beta V segments exhibited productivity approximately 90% or approximately 30% of the time. A later analysis linked a missense DCLRE1C variant to TCR beta V- and J-gene trimming. Most TCR sequences showed up rarely, but some public TCRs showed up in many donors.

For this clone: Its target is unknown.

The J gene is TRBJ2-3, the V gene TRBV21-1; the DNA was not compared with TRBD2, the D call given in the table. TRBV21-1 is termed a pseudogene. The TCR was taken from a man aged 50 or older in good health and CMV-seronegative. The sample consisted of PBMCs. In nucleotides, the CDR3 is TGTGCCAGCAGCAAATGGCTAGCGGGAGGGACTTTGGATACGCAGTATTTT. Its translation: CASSKWLAGGTLDTQYF.